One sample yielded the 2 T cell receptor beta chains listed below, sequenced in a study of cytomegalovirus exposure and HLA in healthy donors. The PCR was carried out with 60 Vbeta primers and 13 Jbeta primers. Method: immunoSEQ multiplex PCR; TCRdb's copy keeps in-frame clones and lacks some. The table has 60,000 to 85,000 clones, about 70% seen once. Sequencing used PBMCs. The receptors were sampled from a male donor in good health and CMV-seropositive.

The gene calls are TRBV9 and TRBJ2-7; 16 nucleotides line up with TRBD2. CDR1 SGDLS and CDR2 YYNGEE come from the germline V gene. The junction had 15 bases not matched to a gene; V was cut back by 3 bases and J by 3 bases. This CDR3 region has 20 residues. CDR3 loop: CASSATSSGTSGGEYYEQYF. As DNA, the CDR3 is TGTGCCAGCAGCGCCACCTCGTCCGGGACTAGCGGGGGGGAGTACTACGAGCAGTACTTC.

CDR3 sequence reads: CASSGTSGRDTQYF. DNA of the CDR3: TGTGCCAGCAGCGGGACTAGCGGGAGAGATACGCAGTATTTT. The chain is built from TRBV9 and TRBJ2-3; 13 bases agree with TRBD2. This CDR3 has 14 residues. CDR1 SGDLS and CDR2 YYNGEE come from the germline V gene. After removal of 3 bases from V and 5 bases from J, the junction contained 0 bases not matched to a gene. The whole variable domain, filled in from reference TRBV9 and TRBJ2-3, reads DSGVTQTPKHLITATGQRVTLRCSPRSGDLSVYWYQQSLDQGLQFLIQYYNGEERAKGNILERFSAQQFPDLHSELNLSSLELGDSALYFCASSGTSGRDTQYFGPGTRLTVL.